One T cell receptor (beta chain) is described in this entry. Its target is unknown. The data derive from a study of blood T cells in healthy people across ages. Study in general: Template switching recovered approximately one barcoded beta molecule for every two T cells. Study-level findings and limits: It was not possible, with unsorted PBMCs, to conclusively compare naive and antigen-experienced cells.

The CDR3 sequence is 12 residues long. V lost 7 bases and J lost 12, with 16 bases in between. It was with a sample-barcoded 5' primer and a J-beta primer mix that a second PCR of roughly 7 to 12 cycles was run. TCRdb analysed the 5' RACE reads with MiXCR anew, one entry per CDR3 protein. The profile shows 750,000 or so distinct CDR3 sequences, approximately 25% of them singletons. A further study also used this sample, focusing on T cells of mothers and their children. As that report states: Mothers gave over 9 million TCR beta CDR3 reads each, and children 2.5 million to 3 million each.

The chain couples TRBV12-3 or TRBV12-4 to TRBJ2-1; a weak D match, TRBD2 (5 bases). Source material: blood. The source is a boy younger than 18 in good health. The CDR3 protein is CASTPLEDRQFF. CDR3 coding DNA: TGTGCCAGCACCCCGTTGGAGGATAGGCAGTTCTTC.